The 28 T cell receptor beta chains below were found in one sample sequenced in a study of coeliac disease. Libraries were prepared by immunoSEQ multiplex PCR; TCRdb keeps only in-frame clonotypes and omits some of them. The repertoire consists of fewer than 2,500 clones, with roughly two thirds occurring once and the leading ten covering roughly a fifth. Material for sequencing was lamina propria lymphocytes from the gut. All receptors come from a woman between 45 and 60 years old with celiac disease on a gluten-free diet.

The chain is built from TRBV7-9 and TRBJ2-3; weak D call: TRBD2 (5 bases). Germline loops: CDR1 SEHNR, CDR2 FQNEAQ (reference sequence). V dropped 2 bases and J dropped 0 bases, with 18 bases sitting between them. The CDR3 loop spans 18 amino acids. CDR3 nucleotides: TGTGCCAGCAGCTTACCCATCGGCGGGTTCACTAGCACAGATACGCAGTATTTT. Amino acids: CASSLPIGGFTSTDTQYF.

This rearrangement joins TRBV5-3 to TRBJ2-7, with 9 bases identical to TRBD2. TRBV5-3 is noted as an ORF with a role that remains uncertain. V shed 2 bases, J shed 4 bases, and the junction held 7 bases outside the gene matches. This CDR3 has 15 amino acids. In DNA, the CDR3 is TGTGCCAGAAGCTTCAAGCGGGGGGCGTCATACGAGCAGTACTTC. Translated: CARSFKRGASYEQYF.

This chain links TRBV9 with TRBJ2-2; tentatively, D is TRBD1 (6 bases). CDR3 length equals 16 residues. V shed 4 bases and J shed 6 bases, with 19 bases lying between them. Per the germline V gene, CDR1 is SGDLS and CDR2 is YYNGEE. This CDR3 is CASSPRTQGDAGELFF. The CDR3 DNA reads as TGTGCCAGCAGCCCACGGACACAGGGCGACGCCGGGGAGCTGTTTTTT.

This clone showed up just a few times. The CDR3 region is CASRDRAKNIQYF. The DNA for the CDR3 is TGCGCCAGCAGGGACAGGGCCAAAAACATTCAGTACTTC. The J gene is TRBJ2-4, the V gene TRBV10-2, with 7 bases fitting TRBD1. Looked up from germline, CDR1 is WSHSY and CDR2 is SAAADI. CDR3 length: 13 residues. Losses at the gene ends were 6 bases for V and 1 base for J; bases not matched to a gene: 0.

The sample holds one count of this clone. The chain is built from TRBV2 and TRBJ2-3; 11 bases map to TRBD2. Trimming removed 6 bases from V and 6 bases from J; junction bases left unmatched: 11. Per germline, CDR1 SNHLY and CDR2 FYNNEI. The CDR3 spans 16 residues. The CDR3 DNA sequence: TGTGCCAGCAGGGCGGGGCTAGCGGGGGGCGGGGATACGCAGTATTTT. It is translated as CASRAGLAGGGDTQYF.

This rearrangement joins TRBV7-9 to TRBJ1-2, with D unclear. Germline CDR1 SEHNR, CDR2 FQNEAQ (reference sequence). The ends were cut back, 1 base at V and 8 bases at J, with 11 bases in the middle. The CDR3 spans 13 residues. Here the CDR3 DNA reads TGTGCCAGCAGCTTAGGAGGAGCGGGGGGCTACACCTTC. Residues: CASSLGGAGGYTF.

V is TRBV7-9 and J is TRBJ2-7, with D perhaps matching TRBD1 (6 bases). There are 14 residues in the CDR3. From germline, CDR1 is SEHNR and CDR2 FQNEAQ (reference sequence). Trimming pared 6 bases from V and 5 bases from J, leaving 17 bases between. The CDR3 DNA reads as TGTGCCAGCAGTTATACAGGGAGAGACGACGAGCAGTACTTC. Its translation is CASSYTGRDDEQYF.

The chain has TRBV28 and TRBJ2-7; a possible D gene is TRBD2 (7 bases). This CDR3 has 15 amino acids. Per germline, CDR1 MDHEN and CDR2 SYDVKM. Trimming stripped 5 bases from V and 7 bases from J, with 21 bases between. The CDR3: CASSSYGRGQREQYF. The CDR3, as DNA: TGTGCCAGCAGTAGCTACGGGCGGGGGCAGAGGGAGCAGTACTTC.

This clone came up a few times. The genes are TRBV4-1 and TRBJ2-1, with a tentative D call TRBD2 (5 bases). This CDR3 region has 16 residues. Germline V gene lookup returns CDR1 MGHRA and CDR2 YSYEKL. V was shortened by 6 bases and J by 5 bases, with 20 bases between the two germline ends. In DNA, the CDR3 is TGCGCCAGCAGTCCTGGACGGACGACTACCCACAATGAGCAGTTCTTC. Translated: CASSPGRTTTHNEQFF.

The rearrangement uses TRBV5-4 and TRBJ1-3, with 10 nucleotides matching TRBD1. CDR1 and CDR2 (germline): SGHNT, YYREEE (reference sequence). The length of the CDR3 is 18 residues. V lost 2 bases, J lost 3 bases, and 11 bases stayed unmatched. The CDR3, as DNA: TGTGCCAGCAGCTTTAGCATGACAGGGGGCCCGGTTGGAAACACCATATATTTT. Translating gives CASSFSMTGGPVGNTIYF.

The rearrangement uses TRBV30 and TRBJ2-5; D is unresolved. The CDR3 loop spans 11 amino acids. In germline, CDR1 is GTSNPN, CDR2 SVGIG (reference sequence). Deletions cut 4 bases from V and 5 bases from J, with 8 bases between. The CDR3 DNA reads TGTGCCTGGACCTTGGGCGAGACCCAGTACTTC. Residues: CAWTLGETQYF.

The gene calls are TRBV11-3 and TRBJ2-1; D possibly corresponds to TRBD1 (6 bases). The germline V and J ends were trimmed by 5 bases and 1 base, with 15 bases remaining between them. The CDR3 contains 16 residues. The germline V gene encodes CDR1 SGHNT and CDR2 YENEEA. The CDR3: CASSRTGTPSYNEQFF. CDR3 DNA sequence: TGTGCCAGCAGCCGAACCGGGACACCTTCCTACAATGAGCAGTTCTTC. Full variable domain (rest looked up from reference TRBV11-3 and TRBJ2-1): EAGVVQSPRYKIIEKKQPVAFWCNPISGHNTLYWYLQNLGQGPELLIRYENEEAVDDSQLPKDRFSAERLKGVDSTLKIQPAELGDSAVYLCASSRTGTPSYNEQFFGPGTRLTVL.

This clone turned up a few times. The chain combines TRBV28 with TRBJ2-7; a possible D gene is TRBD2 (5 bases). This CDR3 has 12 amino acids. Trimming removed 2 bases from V and 6 bases from J, with 8 bases in between. Germline V lookup: CDR1 MDHEN, CDR2 SYDVKM. Here the CDR3 DNA reads TGTGCCAGCAGTTTAAGAGGGTTCGAGCAGTACTTC. This sequence encodes CASSLRGFEQYF. Using reference TRBV28 and TRBJ2-7 for the parts outside the CDR3, the full variable domain is DVKVTQSSRYLVKRTGEKVFLECVQDMDHENMFWYRQDPGLGLRLIYFSYDVKMKEKGDIPEGYSVSREKKERFSLILESASTNQTSMYLCASSLRGFEQYFGPGTRLTVT.

This sequence joins TRBV6-1 and TRBJ2-7, with a tentative D call TRBD2 (5 bases). Trimming removed 10 bases from V and 3 bases from J, with 16 bases in between. Germline CDR1 is MNHNS and CDR2 is SASEGT. The CDR3 totals 13 residues. The CDR3: CAIRGVSVYEQYF. Written as DNA, the CDR3 is TGTGCCATCCGGGGTGTGTCCGTCTACGAGCAGTACTTC.

CDR3 sequence reads: CASSYSIDFNTGELFF. DNA of the CDR3: TGTGCCAGCAGTTACTCGATAGATTTCAACACCGGGGAGCTGTTTTTT. The J gene is TRBJ2-2, the V gene TRBV6-5; D unclear. V dropped 0 bases and J dropped 2 bases, with 10 bases sitting between them. This CDR3 spans 16 amino acids. Germline V lookup: CDR1 MNHEY, CDR2 SVGAGI.

The gene calls are TRBV5-1 and TRBJ2-1; 7 bases are a match to TRBD2. This CDR3 contains 14 residues. J lost 9 bases, V lost 0 bases, and 6 bases had no gene match. CDR1 and CDR2 from the germline V gene are SGHRS and YFSETQ. CDR3 sequence reads: CASSLVAGVVEQFF. CDR3 in DNA: TGCGCCAGCAGCTTGGTCGCGGGGGTGGTTGAGCAGTTCTTC.

The V call is TRBV19, the J call TRBJ2-5, with D possibly being TRBD2 (5 bases). CDR3 length: 14 amino acids. Germline values: CDR1 LNHDA, CDR2 SQIVND (reference sequence). Trimming took off 6 bases at V and 5 bases at J, with 16 bases between the two ends. The CDR3 bases are TGTGCCAGTAGGGGCGGGCTGTCATATGAGACCCAGTACTTC. This codes for CASRGGLSYETQYF. The entire variable domain, with the rest obtained from reference TRBV19 and TRBJ2-5, is as follows: DGGITQSPKYLFRKEGQNVTLSCEQNLNHDAMYWYRQDPGQGLRLIYYSQIVNDFQKGDIAEGYSVSREKKESFPLTVTSAQKNPTAFYLCASRGGLSYETQYFGPGTRLLVL.

This clone occurred once. The genes are TRBV10-1 and TRBJ2-3, with TRBD2 matching 11 bases. Trimming at V came to 3 bases and at J to 4 bases, leaving 12 bases not matched to a gene. This CDR3 spans 18 amino acids. Germline CDR1 is WNHNN and CDR2 is SYGVQD (reference sequence). CDR3 DNA: TGCGCCAGCAGTGATTCGGTGACTAGCGGGGTTAATCCAGATACGCAGTATTTT. Amino acids: CASSDSVTSGVNPDTQYF.

The chain combines TRBV28 with TRBJ1-5, with 7 bases identical to TRBD1. Trimming took 11 bases from V and 7 from J; bases not matched to a gene: 8. This CDR3 is built from 12 residues. CDR1 and CDR2 (germline): MDHEN, SYDVKM. The CDR3 DNA reads as TGTGCCGGAGGACAGGCGGGCCAGCCCCAGCATTTT. Amino acids: CAGGQAGQPQHF.

The chain carries TRBV2 and TRBJ2-2, with D possibly matching TRBD1 (5 bases). The germline V gene has CDR1 SNHLY and CDR2 FYNNEI. The CDR3 loop spans 15 amino acids. The V gene lost 10 bases and the J gene lost 5 bases, with 20 bases spanning the gap. The CDR3 bases are TGTGCCACCTCCGGTTTGGTGAAGGGGACCGGGGAGCTGTTTTTT. Translating gives CATSGLVKGTGELFF.

The chain couples TRBV6-5 to TRBJ1-2, with TRBD1 matching 7 bases. The V segment lost 5 bases and the J segment 5 bases; nucleotides outside the gene matches: 8. Germline values: CDR1 MNHEY, CDR2 SVGAGI. The CDR3 is 14 residues long. The CDR3 bases are TGTGCCAGCAGTGACAGGGTAGCATCGTATGGCTACACCTTC. It codes for CASSDRVASYGYTF.

The rearrangement joins TRBV15 to TRBJ2-7, with D possibly being TRBD2 (5 bases). CDR1 is LNHNV and CDR2 is YYDKDF in the germline V gene (reference sequence). CDR3 length: 15 residues. Trimming left V 2 bases short and J 5 bases short, with 16 bases between. CDR3 DNA: TGTGCCACCAGCAGAAATACTCGACGGGGAGACGAGCAGTACTTC. Translation gives CATSRNTRRGDEQYF.

CDR3 sequence: CASQGQPAYNEQFF. CDR3 nucleotides: TGTGCCAGCCAAGGACAGCCAGCCTACAATGAGCAGTTCTTC. V usage is TRBV28 and J usage is TRBJ2-1, with a possible D match to TRBD1 (6 bases). V was clipped by 8 bases and J by 2 bases, with 13 bases between them. The CDR3 covers 14 residues. CDR1 and CDR2 from the germline V gene are MDHEN and SYDVKM.

The chain joins TRBV21-1 to TRBJ1-3. TRBV21-1 is a recognized pseudogene. The CDR3 length is 17 residues. The CDR3 spells CASRSWLATHARNTIYF. CDR3 in DNA: TGTGCCAGCAGATCTTGGCTAGCTACACACGCACGAAACACCATATATTTT.

The rearrangement uses TRBV10-3 and TRBJ2-2; D gene uncertain. Trimming took off 8 bases at V and 4 bases at J, with 17 bases between the two ends. CDR1 ENHRY and CDR2 SYGVKD come from the germline V gene. The CDR3 length is 15 residues. The CDR3 region is CAIRSSSGTTGELFF. The CDR3 region has the DNA TGTGCCATCCGGTCCTCTTCAGGAACCACCGGGGAGCTGTTTTTT.

The gene calls are TRBV2 and TRBJ2-5, with D tentatively TRBD2 (5 bases). The CDR3 runs 14 residues. Trimming left V 8 bases short and J 5 bases short, with 18 bases between. Germline V lookup: CDR1 SNHLY, CDR2 FYNNEI. The DNA for the CDR3 is TGTGCCAGCGGGCCACTAGGCAGAGTGGAGACCCAGTACTTC. Encoded protein: CASGPLGRVETQYF.

V usage is TRBV19 and J usage is TRBJ2-1; perhaps TRBD1 as D (6 bases). This CDR3 spans 12 amino acids. Germline V CDR1 and CDR2: LNHDA, SQIVND (reference sequence). The V end was cut by 2 bases, the J end by 9 bases, with 8 bases between. The CDR3, as DNA: TGTGCCAGTAGTATAACAGGGATTGAGCAGTTCTTC. It translates to CASSITGIEQFF.

The CDR3, as DNA: TGTGCCAGCACCCAGACGGGGGCTAGCGGGGAAAGTGAGCAGTTCTTC. This translates into CASTQTGASGESEQFF. V usage is TRBV28 and J usage is TRBJ2-1; 9 bases line up with TRBD2. This CDR3 has 16 residues. Trimming removed 7 bases from V and 9 bases from J; junction bases left unmatched: 16. The germline CDR1 and CDR2 sequences are MDHEN and SYDVKM.